This entry features one T cell receptor (beta chain) sequence. Its specificity is not known. This record comes from a study of blood T cells in healthy people across ages. Broader study findings: A roughly linear fall in TCR beta diversity per million T cells was seen with increasing age. There were more naive CD4+ cells and higher diversity in long-lived donors than in aged donors.

Using a J-beta primer mix together with a sample-barcoded 5' primer, a second PCR was run for roughly 6 to 12 cycles. TCRdb called the 5' RACE reads again in MiXCR, with one record for every CDR3 protein. This table holds hundreds of thousands of distinct CDR3 sequences, around 41% found once. The V end lost 0 bases, the J end lost 7 bases, and 13 bases lay between the germline ends. The germline gives CDR1 LGHDT, CDR2 YNNKEL (reference sequence). The CDR3 has 15 amino acids. Each donor gave 9.5 to 10 milliliters of peripheral blood. This TCR was recovered from a man aged 80 or over in good health. The chain employs TRBV3-1 and TRBJ2-4; D is perhaps TRBD1 (6 bases). Specimen: blood. The DNA for the CDR3 is TGTGCCAGCAGCCAAGAAGCAGGGGTTAGGAACATTCAGTACTTC. This translates into CASSQEAGVRNIQYF.